This is a list of T cell receptor beta chains from one sample in a study of T cells in Graves' hyperthyroidism and ophthalmopathy. TCRdb used MiXCR to reprocess the multiplex PCR reads, holding one entry per CDR3 protein. The sample comprises more than 300,000 distinct CDR3 sequences, approximately 18% of which are singletons, and approximately 35% rests with the top ten. Sequencing was carried out using blood. The source of these receptors is a woman aged 30 to 39 with Graves' hyperthyroidism that later progressed to Graves' ophthalmopathy. Both conserved end residues are part of each CDR3. A D gene is named only where the DNA matches it firmly. Only some rows state a clone size, as once, few, many or a class for expanded clones.

TRBV9	TRBJ2-1	.	.	CASSVAWDGNYNEQFF	TGTGCCAGCAGCGTAGCTTGGGACGGGAACTACAATGAGCAGTTCTTC
TRBV27	TRBJ2-7	many	.	CASSLIGVGTYEQYF	TGTGCCAGCAGTTTAATAGGAGTGGGGACCTACGAGCAGTACTTC
TRBV12-3/TRBV12-4	TRBJ1-2	few	.	CASTMLGNGYTF	TGTGCCAGCACCATGCTCGGGAATGGCTACACCTTC
TRBV16	TRBJ2-1	few	TRBD2	CASSQSQAGGYNEQFF	TGTGCCAGCAGCCAATCTCAAGCGGGAGGGTACAATGAGCAGTTCTTC
TRBV2	TRBJ1-2	.	.	CASGRQSGYGYTF	TGTGCCTCAGGTCGGCAATCAGGCTATGGCTACACCTTC
TRBV28	TRBJ2-1	few	.	CASNLPGTYNEQFF	TGTGCCAGCAATCTGCCGGGAACGTACAATGAGCAGTTCTTC
TRBV28	TRBJ2-2	many	.	CATITQGRTGELFF	TGTGCCACCATAACACAGGGTCGGACCGGGGAGCTGTTTTTT
TRBV6-1	TRBJ2-7	many	.	CASRLDRTYEQYF	TGTGCCAGCCGGCTGGACAGAACCTACGAGCAGTACTTC
TRBV9	TRBJ2-2	.	.	CASSFSRASPNTGELFF	TGTGCCAGCAGCTTTTCCCGGGCCTCCCCAAACACCGGGGAGCTGTTTTTT
TRBV6-1	TRBJ1-5	.	.	CASNKGWAAGNQPQHF	TGTGCCAGCAACAAAGGGTGGGCAGCCGGCAATCAGCCCCAGCATTTT
TRBV5-5	TRBJ1-2	.	TRBD1	CASSSTRDRSGYTF	TGTGCCAGCAGCTCCACCCGGGACAGGTCGGGATACACCTTC
TRBV5-1	TRBJ1-4	few	.	CASSPTQRGWYEKLFF	TGCGCCAGCAGCCCCACACAGCGGGGTTGGTATGAAAAACTGTTTTTT
TRBV29-1	TRBJ2-7	few	.	CSVDLQGGNEQYF	TGCAGCGTTGATCTTCAGGGAGGAAACGAGCAGTACTTC
TRBV30	TRBJ2-5	many	TRBD2	CAWSPLGREGLETQYF	TGTGCCTGGAGTCCCCTCGGGCGGGAGGGCCTGGAGACCCAGTACTTC
TRBV29-1	TRBJ2-1	many	.	CSVQSGRSSYNEQFF	TGCAGCGTTCAATCAGGGAGATCCTCCTACAATGAGCAGTTCTTC
TRBV5-1	TRBJ1-1	.	.	CASRPPGENTEAFF	TGCGCCAGCAGACCCCCTGGAGAGAACACTGAAGCTTTCTTT
TRBV5-4	TRBJ2-2	.	.	CASSPRPGSDTGELFF	TGTGCCAGCAGCCCCCGCCCAGGGTCGGACACCGGGGAGCTGTTTTTT
TRBV6-2/TRBV6-3	TRBJ2-1	.	.	CASRKGREQFF	TGTGCCAGCAGAAAAGGGAGGGAGCAGTTCTTC
TRBV29-1	TRBJ2-1	.	.	CSVGGDYNEQFF	TGCAGCGTTGGAGGAGATTACAATGAGCAGTTCTTC
TRBV20-1	TRBJ1-5	.	TRBD1	CSALQGEQPQHF	TGCAGTGCTCTACAGGGGGAACAGCCCCAGCATTTT
TRBV2	TRBJ1-2	many	TRBD1	CASSDPGQSNYGYTF	TGTGCCAGCAGTGACCCGGGACAGTCTAACTATGGCTACACCTTC
TRBV12-3/TRBV12-4	TRBJ2-3	many	TRBD1	CASSFPGGDTQYF	TGTGCCAGCAGTTTCCCAGGGGGCGATACGCAGTATTTT
TRBV10-2	TRBJ2-5	many	.	CASSESLAVMGETQYF	TGCGCCAGCAGTGAGTCACTAGCTGTCATGGGAGAGACCCAGTACTTC
TRBV7-9	TRBJ1-2	many	.	CASAKGASDGYTF	TGTGCCAGCGCCAAAGGGGCCTCGGATGGCTACACCTTC
TRBV20-1	TRBJ1-1	many	.	CSARDPVSLNTEAFF	TGCAGTGCTAGAGATCCTGTCAGCTTGAACACTGAAGCTTTCTTT
TRBV6-2/TRBV6-3	TRBJ2-3	many	.	CASSYSSTHLDNTQYF	TGTGCCAGCAGTTACTCGAGTACGCACTTAGACAATACGCAGTATTTT